The next 25 T cell receptor beta chains were all read from a single sample in a study of blood T cells in healthy people across ages. A J-beta primer mix and a sample-barcoded 5' primer were used in a second PCR of about 7 to 12 cycles. TCRdb re-called the 5' RACE reads through MiXCR, storing one row per CDR3 protein. The repertoire holds 600,000 to 900,000 distinct CDR3 sequences, with about a quarter as singletons. These data also featured in a second study, about T cells of mothers and their children.

What was sequenced was blood. All receptors derive from a boy younger than 18 in good health.

This clonotype came up a few times. The junction shows a germline mismatch at one end, possibly a read error. The rearrangement uses TRBV6-1 and TRBJ2-2, with 11 bases lining up with TRBD2. Germline values: CDR1 MNHNS, CDR2 SASEGT. There are 16 residues in the CDR3. CDR3 DNA: TGTGCCAACAGTGAAGAGCGACTAGCGGGGACCGGGGAGCTGTTTTTT. Protein: CANSEERLAGTGELFF.

V gene TRBV20-1 combines with J gene TRBJ2-5, with D perhaps TRBD2 (6 bases). The CDR3 sequence is 19 residues long. The germline V gene encodes CDR1 DFQATT and CDR2 SNEGSKA (reference sequence). With 5 bases removed from V and 3 bases from J, the gap between germline ends came to 31 bases. CDR3 sequence reads: CSARLPGFVWGGDEETQYF. In DNA, the CDR3 is TGCAGTGCTCGACTCCCGGGGTTCGTTTGGGGCGGGGATGAAGAGACCCAGTACTTC.

V is TRBV10-3 and J is TRBJ1-1, with D maybe TRBD1 (6 bases). The germline gives CDR1 ENHRY, CDR2 SYGVKD. V lost 8 bases, J lost 0 bases, and 10 bases lay in between. CDR3 length: 13 amino acids. CDR3 in amino acids: CAIGGGLNTEAFF. CDR3 DNA: TGTGCCATCGGAGGGGGTTTGAACACTGAAGCTTTCTTT.

The genes are TRBV12-3 or TRBV12-4 and TRBJ1-1; 9 bases are shared with TRBD1. The CDR3 has 16 residues. The V segment lost 6 bases and the J segment 1 base; nucleotides outside the gene matches: 9. The CDR3 DNA follows: TGTGCCAGCAGGGCCGGGACAGGGTTAGGGAACACTGAAGCTTTCTTT. The encoded protein is CASRAGTGLGNTEAFF.

This clonotype occurred a few times. The chain is built from TRBV5-1 and TRBJ2-2; D possibly corresponds to TRBD1 (5 bases). Germline values: CDR1 SGHRS, CDR2 YFSETQ. CDR3 length equals 15 residues. V dropped 3 bases and J dropped 4 bases, with 13 bases sitting between them. The chain's CDR3 is CASSWAPDSTGELFF. CDR3 sequence (DNA): TGCGCCAGCAGCTGGGCCCCCGACAGCACCGGGGAGCTGTTTTTT. Combining the CDR3 with reference TRBV5-1 and TRBJ2-2 gives the whole variable domain KAGVTQTPRYLIKTRGQQVTLSCSPISGHRSVSWYQQTPGQGLQFLFEYFSETQRNKGNFPGRFSGRQFSNSRSEMNVSTLELGDSALYLCASSWAPDSTGELFFGEGSRLTVL.

The chain uses TRBV20-1 and TRBJ2-5; TRBD1 might be the D (5 bases). CDR3 size: 14 residues. Germline loops: CDR1 DFQATT, CDR2 SNEGSKA (reference sequence). The germline V and J ends were trimmed by 5 bases and 3 bases, with 16 bases remaining between them. CDR3 amino acids: CSASRTTPKETQYF. DNA for the CDR3: TGCAGTGCTTCTCGGACAACCCCGAAAGAGACCCAGTACTTC.

The V call is TRBV7-3, the J call TRBJ1-2; the match to TRBD1 covers 8 bases. The junction had 2 bases not matched to a gene; V was cut back by 6 bases and J by 2 bases. CDR1 and CDR2 (germline): SGHTA, FQGTGA. The CDR3 is 13 residues long. The CDR3 DNA reads as TGTGCCAGCAGGGACAGGGACAACTATGGCTACACCTTC. It is translated as CASRDRDNYGYTF.

The chain's CDR3 is CASSHLPTVNYGYTF. The CDR3 DNA sequence: TGCGCCAGCAGCCACCTGCCGACGGTCAACTATGGCTACACCTTC. The gene calls are TRBV4-1 and TRBJ1-2; D uncertain. The germline V and J ends were trimmed by 3 bases and 2 bases, with 13 bases remaining between them. This CDR3 is built from 15 residues. Germline values: CDR1 MGHRA, CDR2 YSYEKL.

This chain joins TRBV20-1 and TRBJ2-5; 10 bases align to TRBD2. The CDR3 runs 17 residues. CDR1 and CDR2 from the germline V gene are DFQATT and SNEGSKA (reference sequence). The V segment lost 0 bases and the J segment 5 bases; nucleotides outside the gene matches: 12. DNA of the CDR3: TGCAGTGCTAGAGATCCCCGTGGGAGCGGGGGGGCCGAGACCCAGTACTTC. This gives the protein CSARDPRGSGGAETQYF.

Only a few counts were recorded for this clonotype. J is TRBJ2-3 and V is TRBV12-3 or TRBV12-4; D not resolved. The CDR3 totals 14 residues. V lost 6 bases and J 2 bases, leaving 12 bases between the germline ends. CDR3 nucleotide sequence: TGTGCCAGCAGCTTCGACTCGCTCACAGATACGCAGTATTTT. It yields the protein CASSFDSLTDTQYF.

The chain carries TRBV3-1 and TRBJ2-2; the match to TRBD2 covers 10 bases. J gave up 3 bases and V 5 bases, and 6 bases lay outside the gene matches. The CDR3 length is 16 residues. Germline V lookup: CDR1 LGHDT, CDR2 YNNKEL (reference sequence). The CDR3: CASSYWSGGDTGELFF. The DNA for the CDR3 is TGTGCCAGCAGCTATTGGAGCGGGGGGGACACCGGGGAGCTGTTTTTT.

The chain carries TRBV29-1 and TRBJ2-7; D unresolved. V was shortened by 4 bases and J by 1 base, with 8 bases between the two germline ends. Germline CDR1 SQVTM, CDR2 ANQGSEA. This CDR3 comprises 12 residues. The CDR3, as DNA: TGCAGCGTTGGTGGGTGGTCCTACGAGCAGTACTTC. Translated, it gives CSVGGWSYEQYF.

V usage is TRBV7-6 and J usage is TRBJ2-4; D gene ambiguous. TRBJ2-7 matches the DNA end more closely, so the J call is doubtful. Germline V gives CDR1 SGHVS, CDR2 FNYEAQ. The CDR3 loop spans 14 amino acids. As DNA, the CDR3 is TGTGCCAGCAGCTTAGGGGTAGCCCGTGGCGAGCAGTACTTC. This sequence encodes CASSLGVARGEQYF.

The chain uses TRBV19 and TRBJ1-5; D perhaps matches TRBD1 (5 bases). CDR1 and CDR2 (germline): LNHDA, SQIVND (reference sequence). There are 13 residues in the CDR3. The germline V and J ends were trimmed by 5 bases and 8 bases, with 13 bases remaining between them. The DNA for the CDR3 is TGTGCCAGTAGTTCGGTCACAGGAGAGCCCCAGCATTTT. The encoded protein is CASSSVTGEPQHF.

Points on this clonotype: Germline and junction disagree at one end, which may indicate a read error. This chain links TRBV5-1 with TRBJ2-7; 8 bases align to TRBD1. CDR3 length: 15 amino acids. Germline-derived CDR1 and CDR2 are SGHRS and YFSETQ. CDR3 amino acids: CASSLDQGAFYGQYF. CDR3 in DNA: TGCGCCAGCAGTTTGGACCAGGGGGCGTTCTACGGGCAGTACTTC.

The CDR3 is CASSMGPFNYGYTF. The CDR3 coding sequence is TGTGCCAGTAGTATGGGACCGTTTAACTATGGCTACACCTTC. The chain couples TRBV19 to TRBJ1-2; TRBD1 might be the D (5 bases). This CDR3 region has 14 residues. V lost 3 bases to trimming and J lost 1 base, with 9 bases between them. CDR1 is LNHDA, CDR2 SQIVND, per germline (reference sequence).

This clonotype showed up just a few times. The chain uses TRBV12-3 or TRBV12-4 and TRBJ2-5; a weak D match, TRBD1 (5 bases). The CDR3 runs to 16 residues. V was clipped by 5 bases and J by 2 bases, with 18 bases between them. The CDR3 DNA follows: TGTGCCAGCAGTCGAAAGGGGATCCCCTCTCAAGAGACCCAGTACTTC. This sequence encodes CASSRKGIPSQETQYF.

This clonotype occurred a few times. This chain links TRBV27 with TRBJ1-1, with TRBD1 identical over 8 bases. Germline V gene sequence: CDR1 MNHEY, CDR2 SMNVEV (reference sequence). The CDR3 is 16 residues long. V lost 5 bases, J lost 7 bases, and 15 bases stayed unmatched. CDR3 protein: CASSPPAGGGGSEAFF. As DNA, the CDR3 is TGTGCCAGCAGTCCTCCGGCAGGGGGCGGAGGAAGTGAAGCTTTCTTT.

This chain joins TRBV2 and TRBJ2-5; unclear D gene. Per germline, CDR1 SNHLY and CDR2 FYNNEI. The V end lost 3 bases, the J end lost 5 bases, and 13 bases lay between the germline ends. This CDR3 is 14 amino acids long. Here the CDR3 reads CASSDAAARETQYF. CDR3 nucleotide sequence: TGTGCCAGCAGTGACGCGGCGGCCCGGGAGACCCAGTACTTC.

In this sample, this clonotype turned up a few times. The chain recombines TRBV7-9 with TRBJ2-5; D remains ambiguous. The CDR3 runs 14 residues. Germline CDR1 reads SEHNR; CDR2 reads FQNEAQ (reference sequence). Trimming took 2 bases from V and 7 from J, leaving 14 bases between them. CDR3 nucleotide sequence: TGTGCCAGCAGCTTACTGGGGATCAGAGGGACCCAGTACTTC. Its translation is CASSLLGIRGTQYF.

This clonotype was detected a few times. The chain is built from TRBV3-1 and TRBJ1-1; the D is unclear. The V end was cut by 5 bases, the J end by 1 base, with 17 bases between. There are 16 residues in the CDR3. CDR1 is LGHDT, CDR2 YNNKEL, per germline (reference sequence). The CDR3 protein is CASSYRSGDGNTEAFF. The CDR3, as DNA: TGTGCCAGCAGCTACCGAAGCGGGGATGGGAACACTGAAGCTTTCTTT. The full variable domain, completed using reference TRBV3-1 and TRBJ1-1, is DTAVSQTPKYLVTQMGNDKSIKCEQNLGHDTMYWYKQDSKKFLKIMFSYNNKELIINETVPNRFSPKSPDKAHLNLHINSLELGDSAVYFCASSYRSGDGNTEAFFGQGTRLTVV.

This clonotype was picked up a small number of times. This sequence joins TRBV6-6 and TRBJ2-5; possibly TRBD2 for D (6 bases). Gene TRBJ2-1 matches the end of the DNA better, so the J call may be wrong. CDR1 and CDR2 from the germline V gene are MNHNY and SVGAGI (reference sequence). The length of the CDR3 is 13 residues. The CDR3 loop is CASSSSSGNEQFF. CDR3 in DNA: TGTGCCAGCAGTTCGAGTAGCGGCAATGAGCAGTTCTTC.

The chain recombines TRBV29-1 with TRBJ2-4; TRBD1 aligns across 9 bases. Germline CDR1 is SQVTM and CDR2 is ANQGSEA. CDR3 length: 13 residues. J was trimmed by 6 bases and V by 7 bases; bases with no gene match: 7. CDR3 amino acids: CSARMGQGNIQYF. The CDR3 DNA is TGCAGCGCCCGGATGGGACAGGGAAACATTCAGTACTTC.

A remark on this clonotype: One end of the junction does not line up with germline, which may come from a read error. This chain connects TRBV28 to TRBJ2-3, with 7 bases matching TRBD2. The length of the CDR3 is 15 residues. Germline lookup yields CDR1 MDHEN and CDR2 SYDVKM. As DNA, the CDR3 is TGTGCCAGCAGCCCTCCTAGCGGAACCACAGATACGCAATATTTT. It encodes CASSPPSGTTDTQYF.

The chain couples TRBV5-1 to TRBJ1-2; D is possibly TRBD1 (5 bases). The V gene lost 3 bases and the J gene lost 0 bases, with 12 bases spanning the gap. The CDR3 contains 15 residues. Germline V CDR1 and CDR2: SGHRS, YFSETQ. The CDR3 coding sequence is TGCGCCAGCAGCTCGACGGGGCCATCTAACTATGGCTACACCTTC. Translating it yields CASSSTGPSNYGYTF.